A selection of T cell receptor beta chains follows, all from one sample in a study of control samples from healthy donors and cancer patients. Some clones are missing from TCRdb's copy, which holds only in-frame ones; the method was immunoSEQ multiplex PCR. The sample has 150,000 to 200,000 clones, and its top ten clones hold roughly 2%. The sequenced sample was blood. The source of these receptors is a woman aged 25-40 years in good health. Both conserved end residues are part of each CDR3.

j_call: TRBJ1-2; v_call: TRBV5-5; cdr3_aa: CASSFAGDRLDYGYTF
j_call: TRBJ2-2; v_call: TRBV7-3; cdr3_aa: CASSPVTSGELFF
j_call: TRBJ2-3; v_call: TRBV18; cdr3_aa: CASSPLVEDTQYF
j_call: TRBJ2-3; v_call: TRBV29-1; cdr3_aa: CSAREGRDTQYF
j_call: TRBJ2-1; v_call: TRBV7-2; cdr3_aa: CASRPGQKKVDEQFF
j_call: TRBJ1-5; v_call: TRBV27; cdr3_aa: CASRAGVINQPQHF
j_call: TRBJ1-1; v_call: TRBV15; cdr3_aa: CATSITNLGTEAFF
j_call: TRBJ2-7; v_call: TRBV28; cdr3_aa: CASSPLAGRFFYEQYF
j_call: TRBJ1-3; v_call: TRBV19; cdr3_aa: CASSIYGTTGNTIYF
j_call: TRBJ1-4; v_call: TRBV18; cdr3_aa: CASSQGATNEKLFF
j_call: TRBJ1-1; v_call: TRBV4-1; cdr3_aa: CASSQVRMNTEAFF
j_call: TRBJ1-1; v_call: TRBV4-1; cdr3_aa: CASSQVAGLGTEAFF
j_call: TRBJ1-2; v_call: TRBV30; cdr3_aa: CAWSTGHGYTF
j_call: TRBJ2-5; v_call: TRBV6-2/TRBV6-3; cdr3_aa: CASSQRTAEGETQYF
j_call: TRBJ2-1; v_call: TRBV12-3/TRBV12-4; cdr3_aa: CATSSALGNEQFF
j_call: TRBJ2-2; v_call: TRBV4-1; cdr3_aa: CASSGQERARTGELFF
j_call: TRBJ2-7; v_call: TRBV20-1; cdr3_aa: CSATQGYEQYF
j_call: TRBJ1-6; v_call: TRBV12-3/TRBV12-4; cdr3_aa: CASSLGRPLHF
j_call: TRBJ1-5; v_call: TRBV6-5; cdr3_aa: CASAGERQPQHF
j_call: TRBJ1-4; v_call: TRBV12-3/TRBV12-4; cdr3_aa: CASSFSTEKLFF
j_call: TRBJ1-1; v_call: TRBV28; cdr3_aa: CASSSAGTTNTEAFF
j_call: TRBJ1-1; v_call: TRBV27; cdr3_aa: CASGISGFRIEAFF
j_call: TRBJ1-5; v_call: TRBV7-2; cdr3_aa: CASSGASGQPQHF
j_call: TRBJ2-7; v_call: TRBV4-1; cdr3_aa: CASSQGVMAGGPYEQYF
j_call: TRBJ1-1; v_call: TRBV29-1; cdr3_aa: CSVDAGRGFTEAFF
j_call: TRBJ1-3; v_call: TRBV28; cdr3_aa: CASSPHLWGHSGNTIYF
j_call: TRBJ2-7; v_call: TRBV12-3/TRBV12-4; cdr3_aa: CASSPGPYEQYF
j_call: TRBJ2-3; v_call: TRBV5-8; cdr3_aa: CASSLEGADTQYF
j_call: TRBJ2-7; v_call: TRBV25-1; cdr3_aa: CASSEWGATNHKQYF
j_call: TRBJ1-2; v_call: TRBV4-3; cdr3_aa: CASSQEGRGYTF
j_call: TRBJ2-2; v_call: TRBV4-3; cdr3_aa: CASSQGGGTGVRSGELFF
j_call: TRBJ2-7; v_call: TRBV29-1; cdr3_aa: CSVDGGGNEQYF
j_call: TRBJ2-7; v_call: TRBV2; cdr3_aa: CASSRTGEQYF
j_call: TRBJ1-1; v_call: TRBV10-3; cdr3_aa: CAIRSPGNTEAFF
j_call: TRBJ2-3; v_call: TRBV29-1; cdr3_aa: CSVYSGGFSTDTQYF
j_call: TRBJ2-2; v_call: TRBV7-6; cdr3_aa: CASSLAQGGTGELFF
j_call: TRBJ2-2; v_call: TRBV4-1; cdr3_aa: CASSQLQGGLANTGELFF